The clone carrying this TCR beta chain was observed a few times. Trimming removed 0 bases from V and 9 bases from J, with 12 bases in between. The CDR3 loop spans 13 amino acids. CDR1 is SGHRS, CDR2 YFSETQ, per germline. Unique molecular identifiers were incorporated when the TCRbeta library was constructed. TCRdb reprocessed the PCR reads via MiXCR and lists one record per CDR3 protein. There are about 610,000 distinct CDR3 sequences in the sample; roughly a tenth occur only once, and 4% lies in the top ten. The sample is drawn from a study of T-cell reconstitution after alpha-beta-depleted transplantation in children.

This specimen consisted of PBMCs from the stem cell graft donor, obtained from the stem cell graft. J is TRBJ2-5 and V is TRBV5-1; D might be TRBD1 (6 bases). This sequence was found in a human donor who donated a stem cell graft to a child with acute myeloid leukemia. CDR3 sequence reads: CASSLGQGSPQYF. CDR3 DNA: TGCGCCAGCAGCTTGGGTCAGGGGTCCCCCCAGTACTTC.